This T cell receptor beta chain was identified in a study of blood T cells in healthy people across ages. The CDR3 has 15 residues. Germline CDR1 SGHRS, CDR2 YFSETQ. For the second PCR, which ran for 7 to 11 cycles, a sample-barcoded 5' primer and a J-beta primer mix were used. Via MiXCR, TCRdb re-called the 5' RACE reads, giving one row per CDR3 protein. The sample shows hundreds of thousands of distinct CDR3 sequences, roughly 53% of them seen only once. This clonotype is a singleton in its sample. The sample comprised blood. This sequence joins TRBV5-1 and TRBJ2-4; D might be TRBD2 (6 bases). Near its end, the DNA agrees better with TRBJ2-5, so the J call may be wrong. This sequence was found in a man aged 55 to 70 in good health. CDR3 amino acids: CASSLGPGAPETQYF. For the CDR3, the DNA is TGCGCCAGCAGCTTGGGCCCGGGAGCCCCAGAGACCCAGTACTTC.